The 23 T cell receptor beta chains listed next were all sequenced from one sample in a study of T cells in Graves' hyperthyroidism and ophthalmopathy. Authors of the study amplified TCR beta CDR3 regions from RNA transcripts. Using the HTBI primer set, a first-round RT-PCR was run on the TCR CDR3. From the multiplex PCR reads, TCRdb called clonotypes with MiXCR, one entry per CDR3 protein. The table includes about 710,000 distinct CDR3 sequences, approximately 16% detected once. The sequenced material came from blood. Receptor source: a man younger than 35 with Graves' hyperthyroidism.

At least ten counts were recorded for this clonotype. This chain joins TRBV30 and TRBJ1-2; possible D gene TRBD1, 5 bases. The CDR3 length is 14 residues. Germline V gene data show CDR1 as GTSNPN and CDR2 as SVGIG (reference sequence). The V end lost 2 bases, the J end lost 5 bases, and 15 bases lay between the germline ends. The CDR3 protein is CAWSTRDGIYGYTF. In nucleotides, the CDR3 is TGTGCCTGGAGTACCCGGGACGGAATATATGGCTACACCTTC.

The V gene is TRBV12-3 or TRBV12-4, the J gene TRBJ2-1; 12 bases align to TRBD2. The V and J ends lost 7 bases and 0 bases, in that order; junction bases with no gene match: 7. The CDR3 totals 17 residues. CDR3 bases: TGTGCCAGCATTGGACTAGCGGGACTCAGCTCCTACAATGAGCAGTTCTTC. Its protein product is CASIGLAGLSSYNEQFF.

Many counts were recorded for this clonotype. The chain uses TRBV2 and TRBJ2-1, with 10 nucleotides matching TRBD1. The trim removed 11 bases at V and 7 bases at J, leaving 11 bases unmatched. Germline values: CDR1 SNHLY, CDR2 FYNNEI. This CDR3 comprises 14 residues. CDR3 sequence: CAGTRDRGINEQFF. CDR3 coding DNA: TGTGCCGGAACCCGGGACAGGGGTATAAATGAGCAGTTCTTC. Drawing the rest from reference TRBV2 and TRBJ2-1, the complete variable domain is EPEVTQTPSHQVTQMGQEVILRCVPISNHLYFYWYRQILGQKVEFLVSFYNNEISEKSEIFDDQFSVERPDGSNFTLKIRSTKLEDSAMYFCAGTRDRGINEQFFGPGTRLTVL.

The chain carries TRBV7-9 and TRBJ2-7; TRBD1 might be the D (6 bases). V lost 0 bases and J 2 bases, leaving 14 bases between the germline ends. CDR1 and CDR2 (germline): SEHNR, FQNEAQ (reference sequence). This CDR3 region has 16 residues. The CDR3 sequence: CASSLAVGTSTYEQYF. For the CDR3, the DNA is TGTGCCAGCAGCTTAGCGGTTGGGACATCAACCTACGAGCAGTACTTC.

This clonotype occurred many times. The rearrangement links TRBV28 to TRBJ1-1; D ambiguous. CDR1 is MDHEN, CDR2 SYDVKM, per germline. V lost 2 bases to trimming and J lost 1 base, with 8 bases between them. The CDR3 runs to 14 residues. CDR3 nucleotide sequence: TGTGCCAGCAGTTTAACCGCCGGGAACACTGAAGCTTTCTTT. Translating it yields CASSLTAGNTEAFF.

Comment on this clonotype: This sequence may be a read error, since a much larger clone differs from it by one base. This rearrangement joins TRBV6-2 or TRBV6-3 to TRBJ2-1; no firm D call. Trimming removed 11 bases at V and 6 bases at J, with 23 bases between. Germline CDR1 MNHEY, CDR2 SVGEGT. The CDR3 length is 15 residues. CDR3 loop: CAGNSPYPLGNEQFF. The DNA for the CDR3 is TGTGCCGGCAACAGCCCTTACCCTCTAGGCAATGAGCAGTTCTTC.

Comments on this clonotype: At one boundary the junction diverges from the germline segment, which might be a read error. This sequence joins TRBV3-1 and TRBJ2-5; D may be TRBD2 (5 bases). The germline gives CDR1 LGHDT, CDR2 YNNKEL (reference sequence). The CDR3 is 15 amino acids. CDR3 bases: TGTGCCAGCGGCCATGGGAGACGGAACCAAGAGACCCAGTACTTC. Translating it yields CASGHGRRNQETQYF.

The sample holds many counts of this clonotype. The chain joins TRBV7-8 to TRBJ2-5; the D gene is possibly TRBD1 (6 bases). The V end was cut by 4 bases, the J end by 10 bases, with 16 bases between. Germline V gene data show CDR1 as SGHVS and CDR2 as FQNEAQ. The CDR3 sequence is 13 residues long. CDR3 DNA sequence: TGTGCCAGCAGCTCTAGTGCCCCCAGGGGCCAGTACTTC. It specifies CASSSSAPRGQYF.

There are a few counts of this clonotype. The genes are TRBV10-3 and TRBJ1-4; TRBD1 matches at 9 bases. Germline V gives CDR1 ENHRY, CDR2 SYGVKD. V was pared by 10 bases and J by 8 bases, with 8 bases of the junction left unmatched. This CDR3 is 13 amino acids long. The CDR3 loop reads CATRPGTGEKLFF. The DNA for the CDR3 is TGTGCCACTCGTCCCGGGACAGGGGAAAAACTGTTTTTT.

This chain links TRBV20-1 with TRBJ2-7, with TRBD2 matching over 8 bases. V was pared by 5 bases and J by 0 bases, with 3 bases of the junction left unmatched. Looked up from germline, CDR1 is DFQATT and CDR2 is SNEGSKA (reference sequence). The CDR3 sequence is 13 residues long. The CDR3 DNA sequence: TGCAGTGCTCAGAGCGGGAGCTCCTACGAGCAGTACTTC. This translates into CSAQSGSSYEQYF.

The chain's CDR3 is CASSLYWSEPQHF. In nucleotides, the CDR3 is TGTGCCAGCAGCCTCTACTGGTCGGAGCCCCAGCATTTT. This chain joins TRBV28 and TRBJ1-5; D is uncertain. The V gene lost 6 bases and the J gene lost 8 bases, with 14 bases spanning the gap. CDR1 is MDHEN, CDR2 SYDVKM, per germline. CDR3 size: 13 residues. The full variable domain, its missing parts supplied by reference TRBV28 and TRBJ1-5, is DVKVTQSSRYLVKRTGEKVFLECVQDMDHENMFWYRQDPGLGLRLIYFSYDVKMKEKGDIPEGYSVSREKKERFSLILESASTNQTSMYLCASSLYWSEPQHFGDGTRLSIL.

There are many counts of this clonotype. The V call is TRBV28, the J call TRBJ2-7; 10 bases agree with TRBD1. The V gene end was trimmed by 4 bases and the J gene end by 5 bases; junction bases not matched to a gene: 17. CDR1 and CDR2 from the germline V gene are MDHEN and SYDVKM. CDR3 size: 18 residues. CDR3 in DNA: TGTGCCAGCAGTTCCTCCCCCACCGCAGGACAGGGGGTCCACGAGCAGTACTTC. Its translation is CASSSSPTAGQGVHEQYF.

This clonotype occurred many times. This chain uses TRBV3-1 with TRBJ2-7; D is possibly TRBD2 (5 bases). V dropped 2 bases and J dropped 9 bases, with 11 bases sitting between them. CDR3 length equals 12 residues. The germline V gene has CDR1 LGHDT and CDR2 YNNKEL (reference sequence). The CDR3 sequence: CASSQLGSGQYF. CDR3 nucleotides: TGTGCCAGCAGCCAACTAGGCAGCGGGCAGTACTTC.

The chain uses TRBV13 and TRBJ1-3, with D perhaps TRBD1 (5 bases). The CDR3 is made up of 16 amino acids. Trimming removed 3 bases at V and 1 base at J, with 13 bases between. CDR1 is PRHDT, CDR2 FYEKMQ, per germline (reference sequence). The CDR3 here is CASSFGGGLSGNTIYF. CDR3 DNA sequence: TGTGCCAGCAGCTTTGGTGGGGGACTATCTGGAAACACCATATATTTT. The complete variable domain, with remaining parts taken from reference TRBV13 and TRBJ1-3, reads AAGVIQSPRHLIKEKRETATLKCYPIPRHDTVYWYQQGPGQDPQFLISFYEKMQSDKGSIPDRFSAQQFSDYHSELNMSSLELGDSALYFCASSFGGGLSGNTIYFGEGSWLTVV.

The chain combines TRBV7-9 with TRBJ2-1, with TRBD2 identical over 8 bases. The CDR3 spans 14 residues. The germline V gene has CDR1 SEHNR and CDR2 FQNEAQ (reference sequence). The trim removed 5 bases at V and 8 bases at J, leaving 8 bases unmatched. The CDR3 coding sequence is TGTGCCAGCAGCGAGCGGGGGACCGGCGATGAGCAGTTCTTC. It specifies CASSERGTGDEQFF. Supplemented by reference TRBV7-9 and TRBJ2-1, the full variable domain reads DTGVSQNPRHKITKRGQNVTFRCDPISEHNRLYWYRQTLGQGPEFLTYFQNEAQLEKSRLLSDRFSAERPKGSFSTLEIQRTEQGDSAMYLCASSERGTGDEQFFGPGTRLTVL.

This clonotype showed up just a few times. The chain uses TRBV5-1 and TRBJ2-7, with 10 bases matching TRBD2. V lost 0 bases and J lost 2; bases outside the gene matches: 5. This CDR3 is 16 amino acids long. Germline CDR1 reads SGHRS; CDR2 reads YFSETQ. The CDR3, as DNA: TGCGCCAGCAGCTTGGGCAGCGGGAGGGCCGCCTACGAGCAGTACTTC. Its translation: CASSLGSGRAAYEQYF. Using reference TRBV5-1 and TRBJ2-7 for the parts outside the CDR3, the full variable domain is KAGVTQTPRYLIKTRGQQVTLSCSPISGHRSVSWYQQTPGQGLQFLFEYFSETQRNKGNFPGRFSGRQFSNSRSEMNVSTLELGDSALYLCASSLGSGRAAYEQYFGPGTRLTVT.

The V and J genes are TRBV6-1 and TRBJ1-2; tentative D call: TRBD1 (6 bases). V lost 5 bases and J lost 7, with 11 bases in between. In germline, CDR1 is MNHNS, CDR2 SASEGT. CDR3 length equals 12 residues. CDR3 residues: CASSRGTGGYTF. CDR3 nucleotides: TGTGCCAGCAGTAGGGGGACGGGTGGCTACACCTTC.

This clonotype was picked up many times. The gene calls are TRBV7-9 and TRBJ2-5; 7 nucleotides align to TRBD2. Per germline, CDR1 SEHNR and CDR2 FQNEAQ (reference sequence). Unmatched junction bases numbered 7, after V lost 5 bases and J lost 1 base. The CDR3 has 15 amino acids. The CDR3 nucleotides read TGTGCCAGCAGCATGGACGGGGGGTCCCAAGAGACCCAGTACTTC. Protein sequence: CASSMDGGSQETQYF.

The sample holds one count of this clonotype. The chain employs TRBV20-1 and TRBJ2-2; D gene uncertain. The CDR3 spans 12 residues. The germline V gene has CDR1 DFQATT and CDR2 SNEGSKA (reference sequence). The CDR3, as DNA: TGCAGCCCTTCCCTTGACACCGGGGAGCTGTTTTTT. This encodes CSPSLDTGELFF.

This rearrangement joins TRBV11-3 to TRBJ2-2; D perhaps matches TRBD2 (6 bases). The germline gives CDR1 SGHNT, CDR2 YENEEA. This CDR3 spans 18 amino acids. The germline V and J ends were trimmed by 4 bases and 0 bases, with 18 bases remaining between them. The CDR3: CASSSYGTLYANTGELFF. Here the CDR3 DNA reads TGTGCCAGCAGCTCCTACGGGACTCTTTACGCGAACACCGGGGAGCTGTTTTTT.

Many counts were recorded for this clonotype. This chain links TRBV2 with TRBJ2-4; TRBD2 might be the D (5 bases). This CDR3 has 15 amino acids. CDR1 SNHLY and CDR2 FYNNEI come from the germline V gene. Trimming took 6 bases from V and 1 from J, leaving 13 bases between them. The CDR3 nucleotides read TGTGCCAGCAGCGGACTGGGGTGGGCCAAAAACATTCAGTACTTC. Its translation: CASSGLGWAKNIQYF. Drawing the rest from reference TRBV2 and TRBJ2-4, the complete variable domain is EPEVTQTPSHQVTQMGQEVILRCVPISNHLYFYWYRQILGQKVEFLVSFYNNEISEKSEIFDDQFSVERPDGSNFTLKIRSTKLEDSAMYFCASSGLGWAKNIQYFGAGTRLSVL.

The chain couples TRBV4-2 to TRBJ2-6, with D unresolved. The ends were cut back, 1 base at V and 2 bases at J, with 15 bases in the middle. Germline values: CDR1 LGHNA, CDR2 YNFKEQ. The CDR3 has 18 amino acids. The CDR3 here is CASSQAMMGFTGANVLTF. CDR3 DNA: TGTGCCAGCAGCCAAGCTATGATGGGGTTTACTGGGGCCAACGTCCTGACTTTC.

The genes are TRBV27 and TRBJ2-7, with D perhaps TRBD1 (5 bases). Trimming pared 2 bases from V and 4 bases from J, leaving 12 bases between. This CDR3 spans 14 amino acids. CDR1 and CDR2 from the germline V gene are MNHEY and SMNVEV (reference sequence). The CDR3 DNA sequence: TGTGCCAGCAGTTTAATAGGGGCCACGTACGAGCAGTACTTC. It codes for CASSLIGATYEQYF.